This is a list of T cell receptor beta chains from one sample in a study of cytomegalovirus exposure and HLA in healthy donors. Profiling relied on immunoSEQ multiplex PCR, and the TCRdb table lists in-frame clones only, not all of them. This table has around 150,000 clones, approximately 70% appearing once. The sample was PBMCs. The origin of the receptors is a man aged 35 to 55 in good health and CMV-seropositive. The CDR3 runs from the conserved cysteine through the conserved F or W. The order of the fields is D gene, V gene, clone size, J gene, CDR3 length, CDR3 protein, CDR3 DNA. D genes are given only for firm matches. Clone size is given for some rows only: seen once, a few or many times, or a class if the clone is expanded.

d_gene: .
v_gene: TRBV15
abundance: .
j_gene: TRBJ1-5
len: 16
CDR3aa: CATSRGNPSSNQPQHF
CDR3nt: TGTGCCACCAGCAGAGGTAATCCGTCTAGCAATCAGCCCCAGCATTTT

d_gene: TRBD1
v_gene: TRBV7-9
abundance: .
j_gene: TRBJ2-5
len: 13
CDR3aa: CATRDRHQETQYF
CDR3nt: TGTGCCACCCGGGACAGACACCAAGAGACCCAGTACTTC

d_gene: .
v_gene: TRBV11-1
abundance: .
j_gene: TRBJ2-7
len: 14
CDR3aa: CASSWGRDYYEQYF
CDR3nt: TGTGCCAGCAGCTGGGGCCGTGATTATTACGAGCAGTACTTC

d_gene: TRBD1
v_gene: TRBV2
abundance: .
j_gene: TRBJ2-5
len: 14
CDR3aa: CASSPPGQGQTQYF
CDR3nt: TGTGCCAGCAGTCCTCCCGGACAGGGGCAGACCCAGTACTTC

d_gene: .
v_gene: TRBV7-8
abundance: .
j_gene: TRBJ2-7
len: 15
CDR3aa: CASSFSAVLALEQYF
CDR3nt: TGTGCCAGCAGCTTCAGTGCGGTGCTAGCTCTCGAGCAGTACTTC

d_gene: .
v_gene: TRBV15
abundance: few
j_gene: TRBJ2-7
len: 12
CDR3aa: CATVSADYEQYF
CDR3nt: TGTGCCACTGTTAGTGCGGACTACGAGCAGTACTTC

d_gene: .
v_gene: TRBV5-4
abundance: few
j_gene: TRBJ2-3
len: 12
CDR3aa: CASKGVGDTQYF
CDR3nt: TGTGCCAGCAAGGGGGTGGGTGATACGCAGTATTTT

d_gene: .
v_gene: TRBV5-1
abundance: .
j_gene: TRBJ1-1
len: 11
CDR3aa: CASRENTEAFF
CDR3nt: TGCGCCAGCCGGGAGAACACTGAAGCTTTCTTT

d_gene: TRBD1
v_gene: TRBV6-5
abundance: .
j_gene: TRBJ2-7
len: 15
CDR3aa: CASRSPGTGTLEQYF
CDR3nt: TGTGCCAGCAGATCCCCCGGGACAGGCACCCTGGAGCAGTACTTC

d_gene: TRBD1
v_gene: TRBV7-8
abundance: .
j_gene: TRBJ1-2
len: 13
CDR3aa: CASSFDRERGYTF
CDR3nt: TGTGCCAGCAGCTTTGACAGGGAGAGAGGCTACACCTTC

d_gene: .
v_gene: TRBV5-1
abundance: .
j_gene: TRBJ2-2
len: 15
CDR3aa: CASSLAAGYGGELFF
CDR3nt: TGCGCCAGCAGCTTGGCCGCCGGGTATGGCGGGGAGCTGTTTTTT

d_gene: .
v_gene: TRBV5-8
abundance: .
j_gene: TRBJ1-1
len: 14
CDR3aa: CASSFRGFNTEAFF
CDR3nt: TGTGCCAGCAGCTTTCGGGGTTTTAACACTGAAGCTTTCTTT

d_gene: .
v_gene: TRBV7-2
abundance: few
j_gene: TRBJ2-5
len: 14
CDR3aa: CASSLGQYQETQYF
CDR3nt: TGTGCCAGCAGCTTAGGACAGTACCAAGAGACCCAGTACTTC

d_gene: .
v_gene: TRBV6-5
abundance: .
j_gene: TRBJ2-7
len: 14
CDR3aa: CASSTGTLWEKQYF
CDR3nt: TGTGCCAGCAGTACCGGGACACTGTGGGAGAAGCAGTACTTC

d_gene: .
v_gene: TRBV30
abundance: .
j_gene: TRBJ1-5
len: 15
CDR3aa: CAWTKGDRGNQPQHF
CDR3nt: TGTGCCTGGACCAAGGGGGATAGGGGCAATCAGCCCCAGCATTTT

d_gene: TRBD1
v_gene: TRBV4-3
abundance: .
j_gene: TRBJ2-7
len: 15
CDR3aa: CASSPGTGGTYEQYF
CDR3nt: TGCGCCAGCAGCCCCGGGACAGGGGGAACCTACGAGCAGTACTTC

d_gene: .
v_gene: TRBV30
abundance: once
j_gene: TRBJ2-1
len: 11
CDR3aa: CAWSVGTSLFF
CDR3nt: TGTGCCTGGAGTGTAGGGACATCCCTTTTCTTC

d_gene: .
v_gene: TRBV28
abundance: .
j_gene: TRBJ1-5
len: 13
CDR3aa: CAITDPGGTFQHF
CDR3nt: TGTGCCATCACAGACCCAGGCGGGACCTTCCAGCATTTT

d_gene: .
v_gene: TRBV29-1
abundance: .
j_gene: TRBJ1-1
len: 13
CDR3aa: CSVEWRKNTEAFF
CDR3nt: TGCAGCGTTGAGTGGCGGAAGAACACTGAAGCTTTCTTT

d_gene: TRBD1
v_gene: TRBV29-1
abundance: few
j_gene: TRBJ2-7
len: 14
CDR3aa: CSVKRDRFPYEQYF
CDR3nt: TGCAGCGTGAAACGGGACAGGTTCCCCTACGAGCAGTACTTC

d_gene: TRBD1
v_gene: TRBV9
abundance: .
j_gene: TRBJ2-5
len: 15
CDR3aa: CASSPMTGLQETQYF
CDR3nt: TGTGCCAGCAGCCCGATGACAGGGTTGCAAGAGACCCAGTACTTC

d_gene: TRBD2
v_gene: TRBV6-5
abundance: .
j_gene: TRBJ2-3
len: 14
CDR3aa: CASSRQRDTDTQYF
CDR3nt: TGTGCCAGCAGTAGACAGCGGGACACAGATACGCAGTATTTT

d_gene: .
v_gene: TRBV6-4
abundance: .
j_gene: TRBJ1-5
len: 12
CDR3aa: CAPLSGNQPQHF
CDR3nt: TGTGCGCCCCTATCGGGCAATCAGCCCCAGCATTTT

d_gene: .
v_gene: TRBV7-2
abundance: few
j_gene: TRBJ1-4
len: 14
CDR3aa: CASSLVSGGEKLFF
CDR3nt: TGTGCCAGCAGCTTAGTTTCCGGGGGTGAAAAACTGTTTTTT

d_gene: TRBD1
v_gene: TRBV27
abundance: few
j_gene: TRBJ1-5
len: 15
CDR3aa: CASSFSRGHGQPQHF
CDR3nt: TGTGCCAGCAGTTTTTCCAGGGGGCATGGTCAGCCCCAGCATTTT

d_gene: .
v_gene: TRBV4-1
abundance: few
j_gene: TRBJ1-4
len: 13
CDR3aa: CASSPMRGEKLFF
CDR3nt: TGCGCCAGCAGCCCAATGAGAGGAGAAAAACTGTTTTTT

d_gene: TRBD1
v_gene: TRBV2
abundance: .
j_gene: TRBJ1-4
len: 14
CDR3aa: CASSEAFTGGKLFF
CDR3nt: TGTGCCAGCAGTGAAGCGTTCACAGGGGGAAAACTGTTTTTT

d_gene: .
v_gene: TRBV19
abundance: .
j_gene: TRBJ1-2
len: 10
CDR3aa: CASSSLGYTF
CDR3nt: TGTGCCAGTAGTTCCCTTGGCTACACCTTC

d_gene: .
v_gene: TRBV19
abundance: .
j_gene: TRBJ1-1
len: 15
CDR3aa: CASSIGAVGNTEAFF
CDR3nt: TGTGCCAGTAGTATAGGGGCAGTGGGGAACACTGAAGCTTTCTTT

d_gene: TRBD2
v_gene: TRBV10-3
abundance: few
j_gene: TRBJ2-7
len: 14
CDR3aa: CAIKPPGGGYEQYF
CDR3nt: TGTGCCATCAAACCCCCGGGGGGGGGATACGAGCAGTACTTC

d_gene: .
v_gene: TRBV7-3
abundance: few
j_gene: TRBJ2-1
len: 14
CDR3aa: CASSLLSLGDEQFF
CDR3nt: TGTGCCAGCAGCTTGCTCTCCCTAGGGGATGAGCAGTTCTTC

d_gene: TRBD2
v_gene: TRBV9
abundance: .
j_gene: TRBJ2-2
len: 13
CDR3aa: CASSVGRSGELFF
CDR3nt: TGTGCCAGCAGCGTCGGGAGGTCCGGGGAGCTGTTTTTT

d_gene: .
v_gene: TRBV19
abundance: few
j_gene: TRBJ2-7
len: 12
CDR3aa: CASSPGSYEQYF
CDR3nt: TGTGCCAGTAGTCCGGGGAGCTACGAGCAGTACTTC

d_gene: .
v_gene: TRBV4-3
abundance: .
j_gene: TRBJ1-5
len: 16
CDR3aa: CASSQDQGEVNQPQHF
CDR3nt: TGCGCCAGCAGCCAAGATCAAGGGGAGGTCAATCAGCCCCAGCATTTT

d_gene: TRBD2
v_gene: TRBV30
abundance: once
j_gene: TRBJ2-4
len: 14
CDR3aa: CAWSALAGVGIQYF
CDR3nt: TGTGCCTGGAGTGCCCTAGCGGGGGTGGGCATTCAGTACTTC

d_gene: TRBD2
v_gene: TRBV7-3
abundance: .
j_gene: TRBJ2-5
len: 15
CDR3aa: CASSFVAGGPETQYF
CDR3nt: TGTGCCAGCAGCTTCGTAGCGGGGGGGCCAGAGACCCAGTACTTC

d_gene: TRBD1
v_gene: TRBV4-3
abundance: few
j_gene: TRBJ1-6
len: 16
CDR3aa: CASSLDTGGGNSPLHF
CDR3nt: TGCGCCAGCAGCCTGGATACAGGGGGCGGAAATTCACCCCTCCACTTT

d_gene: .
v_gene: TRBV19
abundance: .
j_gene: TRBJ1-6
len: 15
CDR3aa: CASSIGRASDQALHF
CDR3nt: TGTGCCAGTAGTATAGGCAGGGCGAGTGATCAAGCCCTCCACTTT

d_gene: .
v_gene: TRBV7-2
abundance: .
j_gene: TRBJ1-6
len: 17
CDR3aa: CASSLGGGTRGNSPLHF
CDR3nt: TGTGCCAGCAGCTTAGGGGGAGGGACACGGGGTAATTCACCCCTCCACTTT

d_gene: .
v_gene: TRBV15
abundance: .
j_gene: TRBJ2-7
len: 14
CDR3aa: CATSRTASSYEQYF
CDR3nt: TGTGCCACCAGTAGAACCGCGTCCTCCTACGAGCAGTACTTC

d_gene: TRBD1
v_gene: TRBV18
abundance: .
j_gene: TRBJ1-5
len: 15
CDR3aa: CASSPDGQGPQPQHF
CDR3nt: TGTGCCAGCTCACCCGACGGACAGGGGCCTCAGCCCCAGCATTTT

d_gene: TRBD2
v_gene: TRBV4-3
abundance: few
j_gene: TRBJ2-7
len: 15
CDR3aa: CASSQDTSGANEQYF
CDR3nt: TGCGCCAGCAGCCAAGACACTAGCGGGGCCAACGAGCAGTACTTC

d_gene: .
v_gene: TRBV9
abundance: .
j_gene: TRBJ1-1
len: 16
CDR3aa: CASSVGAKGPNTEAFF
CDR3nt: TGTGCCAGCAGCGTAGGTGCAAAGGGGCCGAACACTGAAGCTTTCTTT

d_gene: TRBD1
v_gene: TRBV4-1
abundance: .
j_gene: TRBJ1-1
len: 15
CDR3aa: CASSQREQGFTEAFF
CDR3nt: TGCGCCAGCAGCCAAAGAGAACAGGGGTTTACTGAAGCTTTCTTT

d_gene: TRBD1
v_gene: TRBV27
abundance: .
j_gene: TRBJ2-1
len: 16
CDR3aa: CASSSQGSQRSNEQFF
CDR3nt: TGTGCCAGCAGTTCACAGGGGAGTCAAAGAAGCAATGAGCAGTTCTTC

d_gene: .
v_gene: TRBV5-6
abundance: few
j_gene: TRBJ1-1
len: 15
CDR3aa: CASTDRSDLNTEAFF
CDR3nt: TGTGCCAGCACCGACAGGTCAGACCTGAACACTGAAGCTTTCTTT

d_gene: .
v_gene: TRBV4-2
abundance: .
j_gene: TRBJ1-6
len: 14
CDR3aa: CASSRDRQESPLHF
CDR3nt: TGTGCCAGCAGCCGAGACCGACAGGAGTCACCCCTCCACTTT

d_gene: .
v_gene: TRBV25-1
abundance: .
j_gene: TRBJ1-6
len: 14
CDR3aa: CASSDLIYNSPLHF
CDR3nt: TGTGCCAGCAGTGATTTAATCTATAATTCACCCCTCCACTTT

d_gene: .
v_gene: TRBV9
abundance: .
j_gene: TRBJ2-1
len: 15
CDR3aa: CASSPLLTGSNEQFF
CDR3nt: TGTGCCAGCAGCCCATTACTAACAGGAAGCAATGAGCAGTTCTTC

d_gene: .
v_gene: TRBV5-4
abundance: .
j_gene: TRBJ2-3
len: 12
CDR3aa: CASSLAAGTQYF
CDR3nt: TGTGCCAGCAGCTTGGCGGCGGGAACGCAGTATTTT

d_gene: TRBD1
v_gene: TRBV6-5
abundance: few
j_gene: TRBJ2-7
len: 16
CDR3aa: CASSYSRDRGQNEQYF
CDR3nt: TGTGCCAGCAGTTACTCTCGGGACAGGGGGCAGAACGAGCAGTACTTC

d_gene: TRBD1
v_gene: TRBV6-6
abundance: .
j_gene: TRBJ2-2
len: 15
CDR3aa: CASSFWTGKGRELFF
CDR3nt: TGTGCCAGCAGTTTTTGGACAGGGAAGGGACGGGAGCTGTTTTTT

d_gene: TRBD2
v_gene: TRBV14
abundance: .
j_gene: TRBJ2-5
len: 16
CDR3aa: CASSQITTSGAETQYF
CDR3nt: TGTGCCAGCAGCCAAATCACGACTAGCGGGGCGGAGACCCAGTACTTC

d_gene: TRBD1
v_gene: TRBV5-1
abundance: .
j_gene: TRBJ2-7
len: 16
CDR3aa: CASSLHAGQGDYEQYF
CDR3nt: TGCGCCAGCAGCTTACACGCGGGACAGGGGGACTACGAGCAGTACTTC

d_gene: .
v_gene: TRBV5-4
abundance: .
j_gene: TRBJ2-7
len: 13
CDR3aa: CASSPEAGYEQYF
CDR3nt: TGTGCCAGCAGCCCCGAGGCGGGCTACGAGCAGTACTTC

d_gene: TRBD1
v_gene: TRBV9
abundance: .
j_gene: TRBJ2-2
len: 17
CDR3aa: CASSVTSGTGLTGELFF
CDR3nt: TGTGCCAGCAGCGTAACCTCCGGGACAGGGCTCACCGGGGAGCTGTTTTTT

d_gene: TRBD1
v_gene: TRBV6-6
abundance: .
j_gene: TRBJ2-7
len: 16
CDR3aa: CASSYGDRGQPYEQYF
CDR3nt: TGTGCCAGCAGTTACGGCGACAGGGGACAACCCTACGAGCAGTACTTC

d_gene: .
v_gene: TRBV25-1
abundance: once
j_gene: TRBJ2-7
len: 15
CDR3aa: CASSEYGGDSYEQYF
CDR3nt: TGTGCCAGCAGTGAATATGGAGGGGACTCCTACGAGCAGTACTTC

d_gene: TRBD2
v_gene: TRBV27
abundance: .
j_gene: TRBJ2-1
len: 17
CDR3aa: CASSLSASGGPYNEQFF
CDR3nt: TGTGCCAGCAGTTTATCTGCTAGCGGGGGCCCTTACAATGAGCAGTTCTTC

d_gene: TRBD1
v_gene: TRBV5-4
abundance: .
j_gene: TRBJ1-1
len: 14
CDR3aa: CASSNRDRDTEAFF
CDR3nt: TGTGCCAGCAGCAACCGGGACAGGGACACTGAAGCTTTCTTT